Below are 4 T cell receptor beta chains sequenced from a single sample in a study of shared clonotypes between healthy human individuals. Sequencing was performed with immunoSEQ multiplex PCR; in TCRdb, only in-frame clones are kept and a portion is missing. The sample carries about half a million clones, approximately 81% recorded once. Sequencing was performed on PBMCs. Every receptor here comes from a woman aged 40-49 years in good health. Some clones in this sample may be carry-over from other donors' samples.

This clone was recorded once. The CDR3 DNA reads TGTGCCAGCAGTTTTCTGGGACAGGGGGCGAGGGATACGCAGTATTTT. This gives the protein CASSFLGQGARDTQYF. The gene calls are TRBV27 and TRBJ2-3, with TRBD1 matching over 12 bases. The length of the CDR3 is 16 residues. Trimming cost V 3 bases and J 6 bases; bases outside gene matches: 7. Per germline, CDR1 MNHEY and CDR2 SMNVEV (reference sequence).

This chain links TRBV6-5 with TRBJ2-7, with 9 nucleotides matching TRBD1. The CDR3 is 14 residues long. V trimming: 4 bases; J trimming: 5 bases; junction bases outside the gene matches: 6. Germline V gene sequence: CDR1 MNHEY, CDR2 SVGAGI. The CDR3 bases are TGTGCCAGCAGTTCTCGGACAGGGGAACACGAGCAGTACTTC. It specifies CASSSRTGEHEQYF.

The chain is built from TRBV27 and TRBJ1-2; TRBD1 matches 9 bases. Trimming cost V 5 bases and J 3 bases; bases outside gene matches: 7. The CDR3 has 15 residues. Germline CDR1 and CDR2: MNHEY and SMNVEV (reference sequence). Written as DNA, the CDR3 is TGTGCCAGCAGTATCGGGACAGGGAAGGACTATGGCTACACCTTC. Its translation: CASSIGTGKDYGYTF.

J is TRBJ2-2 and V is TRBV7-9, with D unresolved. Germline V gene data show CDR1 as SEHNR and CDR2 as FQNEAQ (reference sequence). The CDR3 extends over 17 amino acids. Trimming took 2 bases from V and 2 from J, leaving 15 bases between them. Here the CDR3 reads CASSLLLEHRNTGELFF. DNA of the CDR3: TGTGCCAGCAGCTTATTACTTGAGCATCGAAACACCGGGGAGCTGTTTTTT.